Listed here are 26 T cell receptor beta chains from one sample, sequenced in a study of cytomegalovirus exposure and HLA in healthy donors. Using immunoSEQ multiplex PCR, the repertoire was profiled, and TCRdb retains in-frame clones only, with some absent. The sample lists 250,000 to 350,000 clones; 70% to 90% were seen once. The sample taken for sequencing was PBMCs. These receptors were obtained from a man aged 30 to 45 in good health and CMV-seronegative.

A word on this clone: Distinct nucleotide sequences in the sample also encode this CDR3. The chain carries TRBV27 and TRBJ2-7, with 10 positions matching TRBD1. This CDR3 is built from 14 residues. V lost 2 bases to trimming and J lost 3 bases; unmatched junction nucleotides: 1. Germline-derived CDR1 and CDR2 are MNHEY and SMNVEV (reference sequence). CDR3 sequence (DNA): TGTGCCAGCAGTTTAGGGACAGGGGTCTACGAGCAGTACTTC. Translating it yields CASSLGTGVYEQYF.

This clone has a handful of counts. V usage is TRBV6-5 and J usage is TRBJ2-7; D uncertain. Trimming shortened V by 7 bases and J by 2 bases, and 12 bases separated the two germline ends. CDR3 length equals 13 residues. Germline assignment: CDR1 MNHEY and CDR2 SVGAGI. CDR3 DNA sequence: TGTGCCAGCACTTCGACACAAACCTACGAGCAGTACTTC. As protein: CASTSTQTYEQYF.

The chain joins TRBV7-9 to TRBJ1-6; 7 positions agree with TRBD1. With V trimmed by 1 base and J by 7 bases, 4 bases remained unmatched. Germline loops: CDR1 SEHNR, CDR2 FQNEAQ (reference sequence). The CDR3 length is 15 residues. The CDR3 is CASSLVGQINSPLHF. DNA for the CDR3: TGTGCCAGCAGCTTAGTGGGACAGATAAATTCACCCCTCCACTTT.

The rearrangement links TRBV7-9 to TRBJ1-6, with D unclear. Germline assignment: CDR1 SEHNR and CDR2 FQNEAQ (reference sequence). This CDR3 spans 12 amino acids. V was cut by 2 bases and J by 10 bases, with 6 bases left in between. The chain's CDR3 is CASSLSGSPLHF. The CDR3 DNA sequence: TGTGCCAGCAGCTTAAGCGGATCACCCCTCCACTTT.

The chain has TRBV27 and TRBJ2-7, with a possible D match to TRBD1 (6 bases). Germline loops: CDR1 MNHEY, CDR2 SMNVEV (reference sequence). V shed 5 bases and J shed 3 bases, with 11 bases lying between them. The CDR3 consists of 13 residues. In DNA, the CDR3 is TGTGCCAGCAGTCGGACAGCAGGCTACGAGCAGTACTTC. This encodes CASSRTAGYEQYF.

The rearrangement joins TRBV4-1 to TRBJ2-1; D not resolved. The germline V gene encodes CDR1 MGHRA and CDR2 YSYEKL. The CDR3 has 12 residues. The V gene lost 1 base and the J gene lost 10 bases, with 8 bases spanning the gap. This chain's CDR3 is CASSQVAREQFF. DNA for the CDR3: TGCGCCAGCAGCCAAGTGGCAAGAGAGCAGTTCTTC.

J is TRBJ1-2 and V is TRBV2, with D tentatively TRBD1 (6 bases). The germline CDR1 and CDR2 sequences are SNHLY and FYNNEI. The ends were cut back, 10 bases at V and 4 bases at J, with 16 bases in the middle. CDR3 size: 13 residues. CDR3 sequence reads: CATTGQPPYGYTF. Written as DNA, the CDR3 is TGTGCCACAACCGGACAGCCCCCCTATGGCTACACCTTC.

In regard to this clone: The identical CDR3 is also encoded by other nucleotide sequences in the sample. V usage is TRBV6-5 and J usage is TRBJ1-5, with D hard to call. V dropped 8 bases and J dropped 3 bases, with 11 bases sitting between them. The germline V gene encodes CDR1 MNHEY and CDR2 SVGAGI. The CDR3 sequence is 13 residues long. CDR3 loop: CASSRGYNQPQHF. CDR3 in DNA: TGTGCCAGCTCCCGGGGATACAATCAGCCCCAGCATTTT.

V is TRBV6-1 and J is TRBJ2-2; 7 bases line up with TRBD2. The CDR3 covers 17 residues. Germline V gene sequence: CDR1 MNHNS, CDR2 SASEGT. V trimming: 4 bases; J trimming: 6 bases; junction bases outside the gene matches: 14. The CDR3 region has the DNA TGTGCCAGCAGTGCCACCACGGGGGGAGTGGGCGCCGGGGAGCTGTTTTTT. This gives the protein CASSATTGGVGAGELFF.

The chain carries TRBV28 and TRBJ1-1; no firm D call. The germline V gene encodes CDR1 MDHEN and CDR2 SYDVKM. Trimming cost V 4 bases and J 8 bases, with 8 bases left between them. This CDR3 has 11 amino acids. In DNA form, the CDR3 reads TGTGCCAGCAGTTCACTCCACGAAGCTTTCTTT. It specifies CASSSLHEAFF.

This chain joins TRBV5-1 and TRBJ2-1; the match to TRBD2 covers 9 bases. The CDR3 extends over 15 amino acids. Germline V gives CDR1 SGHRS, CDR2 YFSETQ. Trimming cost V 4 bases and J 7 bases; bases outside gene matches: 9. The CDR3 loop reads CASSPGTSIPNEQFF. The CDR3 DNA sequence: TGCGCCAGCAGCCCCGGGACTAGCATCCCGAATGAGCAGTTCTTC.

The gene calls are TRBV29-1 and TRBJ2-3; 7 bases are a match to TRBD1. Trimming took 7 bases from V and 1 from J; bases not matched to a gene: 8. CDR1 SQVTM and CDR2 ANQGSEA come from the germline V gene. This CDR3 region has 14 residues. Here the CDR3 DNA reads TGCAGCGGGCGCGCTAGGGGGCGCACAGATACGCAGTATTTT. This encodes CSGRARGRTDTQYF.

This chain links TRBV6-5 with TRBJ1-5; 8 nucleotides align to TRBD1. V gave up 6 bases and J gave up 5 bases; unmatched junction bases: 6. This CDR3 spans 14 amino acids. Germline V gene sequence: CDR1 MNHEY, CDR2 SVGAGI. The CDR3, as DNA: TGTGCCAGCAGCTCGGGACAGGCCTATCAGCCCCAGCATTTT. Its protein is CASSSGQAYQPQHF.

V gene TRBV7-9 combines with J gene TRBJ2-2, with D perhaps TRBD1 (5 bases). With 7 bases removed from V and 5 bases from J, the gap between germline ends came to 17 bases. The CDR3 totals 15 residues. The germline gives CDR1 SEHNR, CDR2 FQNEAQ (reference sequence). The CDR3 spells CASTILQGGTGELFF. CDR3 in DNA: TGTGCCAGCACCATTCTCCAGGGTGGAACCGGGGAGCTGTTTTTT.

The count of this clone is one. This chain links TRBV11-2 with TRBJ2-1; TRBD2 agrees at 12 bases. This CDR3 contains 15 residues. Germline V gives CDR1 SGHAT, CDR2 FQNNGV. V gave up 3 bases and J gave up 9 bases; unmatched junction bases: 6. CDR3 residues: CASSLTSGGGGEQFF. The CDR3 bases are TGTGCCAGCAGCTTGACTAGCGGGGGAGGTGGTGAGCAGTTCTTC.

The gene calls are TRBV6-5 and TRBJ2-7, with D uncertain. Germline-derived CDR1 and CDR2 are MNHEY and SVGAGI. This CDR3 comprises 13 residues. V was trimmed by 2 bases and J by 4 bases, leaving 9 bases between them. The CDR3 bases are TGTGCCAGCAGTTACGAGAAGAGATACGAGCAGTACTTC. Translating it yields CASSYEKRYEQYF.

The chain employs TRBV30 and TRBJ1-2, with D maybe TRBD1 (5 bases). V lost 2 bases and J 5 bases, leaving 15 bases between the germline ends. Per germline, CDR1 GTSNPN and CDR2 SVGIG (reference sequence). The CDR3 spans 14 residues. For the CDR3, the DNA is TGTGCCTGGAGTTTCCCGGGGGGACGGTATGGCTACACCTTC. Protein product: CAWSFPGGRYGYTF.

The chain couples TRBV7-2 to TRBJ1-2, with D unclear. The CDR3 length is 14 residues. Trimming took 1 base from V and 3 from J, leaving 9 bases between them. CDR1 and CDR2 from the germline V gene are SGHTA and FQGNSA. CDR3 residues: CASSLETEDYGYTF. CDR3 sequence (DNA): TGTGCCAGCAGCTTAGAAACAGAAGACTATGGCTACACCTTC.

The CDR3 region has the DNA TGTGCCAGCAGCTTAGACAGGGGACCCTATGGCTACACCTTC. This sequence encodes CASSLDRGPYGYTF. The genes are TRBV7-9 and TRBJ1-2; TRBD1 aligns across 7 bases. Germline CDR1 SEHNR, CDR2 FQNEAQ (reference sequence). CDR3 length equals 14 residues. The V and J ends lost 1 base and 4 bases, in that order; junction bases with no gene match: 3. Together with reference TRBV7-9 and TRBJ1-2, the CDR3 gives the full variable domain: DTGVSQNPRHKITKRGQNVTFRCDPISEHNRLYWYRQTLGQGPEFLTYFQNEAQLEKSRLLSDRFSAERPKGSFSTLEIQRTEQGDSAMYLCASSLDRGPYGYTFGSGTRLTVV.

The rearrangement uses TRBV19 and TRBJ1-1; possible D gene TRBD1, 6 bases. The germline gives CDR1 LNHDA, CDR2 SQIVND (reference sequence). The CDR3 runs 16 residues. The V gene lost 5 bases and the J gene lost 3 bases, with 19 bases spanning the gap. The CDR3 protein is CASSPTRVGGYTEAFF. The CDR3 region has the DNA TGTGCCAGTAGTCCAACCCGCGTAGGGGGTTACACTGAAGCTTTCTTT.

V gene TRBV25-1 combines with J gene TRBJ2-5; 12 bases map to TRBD1. The V segment lost 6 bases and the J segment 3 bases; nucleotides outside the gene matches: 11. The CDR3 length is 17 residues. The germline V gene encodes CDR1 MGHDK and CDR2 SYGVNS. As DNA, the CDR3 is TGTGCCAGCAGCCCGGGACAGGGGGCGATTTGGAAAGAGACCCAGTACTTC. It yields the protein CASSPGQGAIWKETQYF.

The CDR3 spells CPLGLFSYNEQFF. The DNA for the CDR3 is TGCCCCTTGGGACTGTTCTCGTACAATGAGCAGTTCTTC. V gene TRBV29-1 combines with J gene TRBJ2-1; perhaps TRBD2 as D (6 bases). There are 13 residues in the CDR3. Germline CDR1 is SQVTM and CDR2 is ANQGSEA.

This chain joins TRBV6-1 and TRBJ1-2; D not resolved. V shed 8 bases and J shed 3 bases, with 13 bases lying between them. Germline loops: CDR1 MNHNS, CDR2 SASEGT. The CDR3 runs to 13 residues. The CDR3, as DNA: TGTGCCAGCTTCCTTGCCGACTACTATGGCTACACCTTC. This codes for CASFLADYYGYTF.

The chain links TRBV5-6 to TRBJ1-4; possibly TRBD1 for D (5 bases). Trimming removed 4 bases from V and 8 bases from J, with 21 bases in between. The CDR3 length is 16 residues. Looked up from germline, CDR1 is SGHDT and CDR2 is YYEEEE. In nucleotides, the CDR3 is TGTGCCAGCAGCCGCGAAGGGTACAGGCTAGCGGAAAAACTGTTTTTT. Amino acids: CASSREGYRLAEKLFF.

The chain uses TRBV5-1 and TRBJ1-2; no reliable D call. Trimming took 4 bases from V and 2 from J, leaving 15 bases between them. This CDR3 has 15 amino acids. Germline assignment: CDR1 SGHRS and CDR2 YFSETQ. CDR3: CASSPDSKTNYGYTF. The DNA for the CDR3 is TGCGCCAGCAGCCCGGACTCAAAGACAAACTATGGCTACACCTTC.

The V call is TRBV27, the J call TRBJ1-4; 8 positions match TRBD1. Germline V gene data show CDR1 as MNHEY and CDR2 as SMNVEV (reference sequence). J gave up 10 bases and V 6 bases, and 10 bases lay outside the gene matches. This CDR3 contains 14 residues. The CDR3 region is CASSTGGEDGKLFF. CDR3 nucleotides: TGTGCCAGCAGCACAGGGGGAGAGGACGGAAAACTGTTTTTT.